The present T cell receptor beta chain was sequenced within a study of cytomegalovirus exposure and HLA in healthy donors. Overall study context: The use of the same platform for the 120 validation repertoires and the 666 first-cohort repertoires was reported by a later analysis.

Notes on the study in general: Reported results showed that the classifier diagnosed cytomegalovirus status with high specificity and sensitivity. According to the study, around 160 TCR beta chains were cytomegalovirus-associated.

TCRdb's table, derived via immunoSEQ multiplex PCR, lists solely in-frame clones and lacks some. The sample carries a few hundred thousand clones, approximately 86% recorded once. V lost 0 bases to trimming and J lost 1 base, with 11 bases between them. The CDR3 spans 16 residues. CDR1 is SGDLS and CDR2 is YYNGEE in the germline V gene. On this clone: What it binds is unknown.

The sequenced material came from PBMCs. This clonotype was sampled from a woman aged 18-29 years in good health and CMV-seronegative. This sequence joins TRBV9 and TRBJ2-1; no clear D. The CDR3 DNA is TGTGCCAGCAGCGTAGGGGCTACAGTATCCTACAATGAGCAGTTCTTC. Translation: CASSVGATVSYNEQFF.